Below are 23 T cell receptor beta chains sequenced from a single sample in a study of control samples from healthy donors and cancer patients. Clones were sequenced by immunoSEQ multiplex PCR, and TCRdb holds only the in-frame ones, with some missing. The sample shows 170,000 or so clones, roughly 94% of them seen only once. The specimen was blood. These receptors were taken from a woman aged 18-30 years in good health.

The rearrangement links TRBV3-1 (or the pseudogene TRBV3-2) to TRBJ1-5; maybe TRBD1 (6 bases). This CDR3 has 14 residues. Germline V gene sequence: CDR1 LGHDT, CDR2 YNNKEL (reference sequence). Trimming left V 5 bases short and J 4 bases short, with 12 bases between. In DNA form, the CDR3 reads TGTGCCAGCAGCGGACCGGGGGCAAATCAGCCCCAGCATTTT. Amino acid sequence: CASSGPGANQPQHF.

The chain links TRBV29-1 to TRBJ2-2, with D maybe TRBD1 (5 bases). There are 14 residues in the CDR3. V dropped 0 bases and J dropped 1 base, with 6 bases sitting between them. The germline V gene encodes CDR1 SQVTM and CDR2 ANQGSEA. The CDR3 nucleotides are TGCAGCGTTGAAGACAGGGAGAACACCGGGGAGCTGTTTTTT. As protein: CSVEDRENTGELFF.

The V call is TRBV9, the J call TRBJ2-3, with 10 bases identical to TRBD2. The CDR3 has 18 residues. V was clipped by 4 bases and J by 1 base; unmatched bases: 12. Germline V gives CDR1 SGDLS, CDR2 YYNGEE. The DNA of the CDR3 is TGTGCCAGCAGCCGTCCTCTCAGTACTAGCGGGGGCACAGATACGCAGTATTTT. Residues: CASSRPLSTSGGTDTQYF. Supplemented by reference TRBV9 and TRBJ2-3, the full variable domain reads DSGVTQTPKHLITATGQRVTLRCSPRSGDLSVYWYQQSLDQGLQFLIQYYNGEERAKGNILERFSAQQFPDLHSELNLSSLELGDSALYFCASSRPLSTSGGTDTQYFGPGTRLTVL.

In DNA, the CDR3 is TGTGCCAGTAGTATTAGAATCGTTGGCAGGGGGTCCAATCAGCCCCAGCATTTT. This sequence encodes CASSIRIVGRGSNQPQHF. The rearrangement links TRBV19 to TRBJ1-5; 7 bases map to TRBD1. V lost 3 bases and J lost 3; bases outside the gene matches: 14. Germline lookup yields CDR1 LNHDA and CDR2 SQIVND (reference sequence). The CDR3 covers 18 residues.

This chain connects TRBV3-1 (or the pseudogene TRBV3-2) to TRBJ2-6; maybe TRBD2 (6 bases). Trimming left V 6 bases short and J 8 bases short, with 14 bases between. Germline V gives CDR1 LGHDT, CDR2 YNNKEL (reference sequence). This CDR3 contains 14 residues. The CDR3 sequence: CASSPEAGSNVLTF. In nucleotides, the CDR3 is TGTGCCAGCAGTCCAGAGGCGGGGTCCAACGTCCTGACTTTC.

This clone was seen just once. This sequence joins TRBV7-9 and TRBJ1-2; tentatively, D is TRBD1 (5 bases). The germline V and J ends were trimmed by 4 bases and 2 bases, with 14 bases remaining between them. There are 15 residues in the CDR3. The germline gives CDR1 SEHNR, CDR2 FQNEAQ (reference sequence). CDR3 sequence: CASSSWDGGNYGYTF. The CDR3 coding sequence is TGTGCCAGCAGCTCCTGGGACGGAGGGAACTATGGCTACACCTTC.

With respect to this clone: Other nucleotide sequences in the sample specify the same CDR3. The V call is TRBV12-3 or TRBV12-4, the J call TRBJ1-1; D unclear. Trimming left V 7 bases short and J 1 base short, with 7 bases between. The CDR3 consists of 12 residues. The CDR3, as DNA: TGTGCCAGCACCCCAGGGAACACTGAAGCTTTCTTT. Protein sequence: CASTPGNTEAFF.

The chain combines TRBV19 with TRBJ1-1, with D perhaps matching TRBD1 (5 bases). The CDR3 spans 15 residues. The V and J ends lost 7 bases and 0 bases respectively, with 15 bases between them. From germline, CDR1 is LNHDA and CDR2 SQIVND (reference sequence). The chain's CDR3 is CASIGGAQMNTEAFF. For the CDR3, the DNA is TGTGCCAGTATTGGTGGGGCGCAAATGAACACTGAAGCTTTCTTT.

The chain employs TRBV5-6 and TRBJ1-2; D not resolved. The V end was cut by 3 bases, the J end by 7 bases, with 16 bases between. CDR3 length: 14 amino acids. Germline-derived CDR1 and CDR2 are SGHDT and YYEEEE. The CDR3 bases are TGTGCCAGCAGCTCTTCTAACCTCTTCCCTGGCTACACCTTC. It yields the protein CASSSSNLFPGYTF. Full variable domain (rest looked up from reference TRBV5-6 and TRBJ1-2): DAGVTQSPTHLIKTRGQQVTLRCSPKSGHDTVSWYQQALGQGPQFIFQYYEEEERQRGNFPDRFSGHQFPNYSSELNVNALLLGDSALYLCASSSSNLFPGYTFGSGTRLTVV.

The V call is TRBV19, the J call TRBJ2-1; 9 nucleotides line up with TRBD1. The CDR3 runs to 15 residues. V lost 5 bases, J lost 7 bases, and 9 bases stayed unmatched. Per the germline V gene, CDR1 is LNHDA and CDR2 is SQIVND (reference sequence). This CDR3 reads CASSAPGQGTNEQFF. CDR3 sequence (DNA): TGTGCCAGTAGTGCGCCGGGACAGGGTACGAATGAGCAGTTCTTC. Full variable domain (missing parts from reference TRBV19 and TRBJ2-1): DGGITQSPKYLFRKEGQNVTLSCEQNLNHDAMYWYRQDPGQGLRLIYYSQIVNDFQKGDIAEGYSVSREKKESFPLTVTSAQKNPTAFYLCASSAPGQGTNEQFFGPGTRLTVL.

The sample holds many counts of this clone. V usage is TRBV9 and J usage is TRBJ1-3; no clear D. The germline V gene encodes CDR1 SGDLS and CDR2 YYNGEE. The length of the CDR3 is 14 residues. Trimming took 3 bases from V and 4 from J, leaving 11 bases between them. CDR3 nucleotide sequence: TGTGCCAGCAGCGCGGGCGCGTCGGGAAACACCATATATTTT. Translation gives CASSAGASGNTIYF.

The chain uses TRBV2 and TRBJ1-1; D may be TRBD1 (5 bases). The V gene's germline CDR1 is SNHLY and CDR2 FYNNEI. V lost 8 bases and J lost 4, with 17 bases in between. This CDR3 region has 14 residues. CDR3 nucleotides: TGTGCCAGCGGTCGGGGGGTTCGGAGCACTGAAGCTTTCTTT. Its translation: CASGRGVRSTEAFF.

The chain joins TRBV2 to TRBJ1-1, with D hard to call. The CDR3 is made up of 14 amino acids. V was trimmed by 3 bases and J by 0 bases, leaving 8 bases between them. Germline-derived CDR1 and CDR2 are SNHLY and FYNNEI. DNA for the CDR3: TGTGCCAGCAGTGAGCGGCACGTGAACACTGAAGCTTTCTTT. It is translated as CASSERHVNTEAFF.

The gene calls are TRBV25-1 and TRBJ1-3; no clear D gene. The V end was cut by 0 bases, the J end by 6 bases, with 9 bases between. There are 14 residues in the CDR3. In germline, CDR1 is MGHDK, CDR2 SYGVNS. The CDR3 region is CASSEYTLVNTIYF. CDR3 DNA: TGTGCCAGCAGTGAATATACACTCGTAAACACCATATATTTT.

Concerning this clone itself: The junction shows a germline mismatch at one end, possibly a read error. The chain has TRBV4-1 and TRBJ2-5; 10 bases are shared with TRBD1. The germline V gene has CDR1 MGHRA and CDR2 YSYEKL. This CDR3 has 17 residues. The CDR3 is CASSSRPPGTGEDTQYF. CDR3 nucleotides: TGCGCCAGCAGCTCACGCCCACCGGGGACAGGGGAAGATACCCAGTACTTC.

Here the CDR3 reads CASSQPPGYGYTF. For the CDR3, the DNA is TGCGCCAGCAGCCAACCCCCGGGGTATGGCTACACCTTC. The chain employs TRBV4-1 and TRBJ1-2; no clear D. This CDR3 has 13 amino acids. In germline, CDR1 is MGHRA, CDR2 YSYEKL. V dropped 2 bases and J dropped 5 bases, with 9 bases sitting between them.

The CDR3 DNA sequence: TGTGCCAGCAGCGTACAGGTCAGCTCTGGAAACACCATATATTTT. It encodes CASSVQVSSGNTIYF. This rearrangement joins TRBV28 to TRBJ1-3, with a possible D match to TRBD1 (5 bases). Germline V gene lookup returns CDR1 MDHEN and CDR2 SYDVKM. The CDR3 is made up of 15 amino acids. V lost 6 bases and J 0 bases, leaving 12 bases between the germline ends. The full variable domain, with the rest looked up from reference TRBV28 and TRBJ1-3, is DVKVTQSSRYLVKRTGEKVFLECVQDMDHENMFWYRQDPGLGLRLIYFSYDVKMKEKGDIPEGYSVSREKKERFSLILESASTNQTSMYLCASSVQVSSGNTIYFGEGSWLTVV.

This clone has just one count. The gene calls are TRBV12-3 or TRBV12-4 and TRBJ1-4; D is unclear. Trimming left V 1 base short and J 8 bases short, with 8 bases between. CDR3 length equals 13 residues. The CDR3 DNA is TGTGCCAGCAGTTTAGTTGTAGGGGAAAAACTGTTTTTT. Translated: CASSLVVGEKLFF.

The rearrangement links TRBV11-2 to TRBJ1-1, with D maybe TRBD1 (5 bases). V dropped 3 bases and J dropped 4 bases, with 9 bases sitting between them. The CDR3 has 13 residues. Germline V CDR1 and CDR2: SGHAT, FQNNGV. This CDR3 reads CASSLGRVTEAFF. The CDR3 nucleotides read TGTGCCAGCAGCTTGGGCAGGGTCACTGAAGCTTTCTTT. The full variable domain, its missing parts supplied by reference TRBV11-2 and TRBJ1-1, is EAGVAQSPRYKIIEKRQSVAFWCNPISGHATLYWYQQILGQGPKLLIQFQNNGVVDDSQLPKDRFSAERLKGVDSTLKIQPAKLEDSAVYLCASSLGRVTEAFFGQGTRLTVV.

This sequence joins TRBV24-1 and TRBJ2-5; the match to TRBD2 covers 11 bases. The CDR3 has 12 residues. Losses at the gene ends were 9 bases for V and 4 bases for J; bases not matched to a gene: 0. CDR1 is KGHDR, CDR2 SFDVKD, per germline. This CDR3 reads CATGTSGETQYF. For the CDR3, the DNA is TGTGCCACCGGGACTAGCGGAGAGACCCAGTACTTC.

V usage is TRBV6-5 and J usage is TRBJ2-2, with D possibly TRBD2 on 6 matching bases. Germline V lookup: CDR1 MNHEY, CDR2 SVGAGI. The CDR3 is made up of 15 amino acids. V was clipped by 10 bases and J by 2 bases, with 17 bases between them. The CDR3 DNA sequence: TGTGCCACCTGGGGACGGAGGGGAAACACCGGGGAGCTGTTTTTT. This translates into CATWGRRGNTGELFF.

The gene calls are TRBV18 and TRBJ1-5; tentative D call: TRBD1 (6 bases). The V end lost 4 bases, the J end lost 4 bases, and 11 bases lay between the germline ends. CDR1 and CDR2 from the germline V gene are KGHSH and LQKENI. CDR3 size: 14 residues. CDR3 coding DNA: TGTGCCAGCTCACTCGGGGGCAGGAATCAGCCCCAGCATTTT. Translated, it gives CASSLGGRNQPQHF.

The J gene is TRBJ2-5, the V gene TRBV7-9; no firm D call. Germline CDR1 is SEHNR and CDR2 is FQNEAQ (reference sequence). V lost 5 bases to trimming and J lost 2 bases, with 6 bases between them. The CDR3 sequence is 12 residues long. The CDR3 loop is CASSLGQETQYF. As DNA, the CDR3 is TGTGCCAGCAGCCTTGGGCAAGAGACCCAGTACTTC.